The 4 T cell receptor beta chains presented below share a single source sample, sequenced in a study of control samples from healthy donors and cancer patients. Clones were read by immunoSEQ multiplex PCR, and TCRdb kept only the in-frame ones, dropping some. The sample yields approximately 69,000 clones, around 90% seen once. The sample consisted of PBMCs. Receptors originate from a man aged 60 to 69 with colorectal cancer.

The V call is TRBV2, the J call TRBJ2-1; 14 bases line up with TRBD2. This CDR3 spans 18 amino acids. Unmatched junction bases numbered 9, after V lost 6 bases and J lost 2 bases. Germline V CDR1 and CDR2: SNHLY, FYNNEI. CDR3 sequence: CASSLGLAGGLTYNEQFF. The CDR3 DNA reads as TGTGCCAGCAGCCTAGGACTAGCGGGGGGCCTTACCTACAATGAGCAGTTCTTC. Full variable domain (remainder filled in from reference TRBV2 and TRBJ2-1): EPEVTQTPSHQVTQMGQEVILRCVPISNHLYFYWYRQILGQKVEFLVSFYNNEISEKSEIFDDQFSVERPDGSNFTLKIRSTKLEDSAMYFCASSLGLAGGLTYNEQFFGPGTRLTVL.

V usage is TRBV27 and J usage is TRBJ2-3; D not resolved. CDR1 and CDR2 from the germline V gene are MNHEY and SMNVEV (reference sequence). The CDR3 sequence is 13 residues long. V was clipped by 10 bases and J by 1 base, with 12 bases between them. The CDR3: CATRTGGTDTQYF. The CDR3 bases are TGTGCCACAAGGACGGGCGGCACAGATACGCAGTATTTT.

V and J are TRBV4-2 and TRBJ1-4; possibly TRBD1 for D (5 bases). Trimming left V 0 bases short and J 7 bases short, with 15 bases between. In germline, CDR1 is LGHNA, CDR2 YNFKEQ. The CDR3 runs 16 residues. The CDR3 nucleotides read TGTGCCAGCAGCCAAGATCGTGGCAGGGTTGCTGAAAAACTGTTTTTT. This translates into CASSQDRGRVAEKLFF.

The rearrangement joins TRBV28 to TRBJ1-2; TRBD1 matches 9 bases. The CDR3 runs to 15 residues. The germline V gene encodes CDR1 MDHEN and CDR2 SYDVKM. V shed 3 bases, J shed 8 bases, and the junction held 10 bases outside the gene matches. Here the CDR3 DNA reads TGTGCCAGCAGTTTGACAGGGGGGCGTCGATGGGGCTACACCTTC. It translates to CASSLTGGRRWGYTF.